Below are 21 T cell receptor beta chains sequenced from a single sample in a study of cytomegalovirus exposure and HLA in healthy donors. Researchers ran the PCR with 60 Vbeta and 13 Jbeta primers. The table came from immunoSEQ multiplex PCR; TCRdb's copy has only in-frame clones and leaves some out. The sample records 65,000 to 100,000 clones, 65% to 80% being singletons. Sequencing was carried out using PBMCs. The receptors here all came from a man aged 40-49 years in good health and CMV-seronegative.

The rearrangement links TRBV30 to TRBJ2-5, with D tentatively TRBD2 (5 bases). Germline V gene data show CDR1 as GTSNPN and CDR2 as SVGIG (reference sequence). Trimming removed 2 bases from V and 2 bases from J, with 15 bases in between. The length of the CDR3 is 15 residues. The chain's CDR3 is CAWSPPGYTQETQYF. The CDR3 DNA reads TGTGCCTGGAGTCCCCCGGGGTATACACAAGAGACCCAGTACTTC.

The chain combines TRBV6-1 with TRBJ2-5, with 7 positions matching TRBD2. The V gene end was trimmed by 7 bases and the J gene end by 2 bases; junction bases not matched to a gene: 4. The CDR3 runs 13 residues. CDR1 and CDR2 from the germline V gene are MNHNS and SASEGT. The chain's CDR3 is CASKPGGQETQYF. The CDR3, as DNA: TGTGCCAGCAAACCGGGAGGACAAGAGACCCAGTACTTC.

The sample holds one count of this clone. This chain links TRBV28 with TRBJ1-4; 7 positions match TRBD1. CDR1 MDHEN and CDR2 SYDVKM come from the germline V gene. V lost 6 bases, J lost 0 bases, and 13 bases stayed unmatched. CDR3 length: 18 residues. The CDR3 here is CASSLTGNGLATNEKLFF. DNA for the CDR3: TGTGCCAGCAGCTTGACAGGGAATGGCCTTGCAACTAATGAAAAACTGTTTTTT. The full variable domain, rest sourced from reference TRBV28 and TRBJ1-4, is DVKVTQSSRYLVKRTGEKVFLECVQDMDHENMFWYRQDPGLGLRLIYFSYDVKMKEKGDIPEGYSVSREKKERFSLILESASTNQTSMYLCASSLTGNGLATNEKLFFGSGTQLSVL.

The chain combines TRBV5-1 with TRBJ2-7, with D possibly TRBD1 on 6 matching bases. The CDR3 spans 15 residues. In germline, CDR1 is SGHRS, CDR2 YFSETQ. V shed 0 bases and J shed 0 bases, with 10 bases lying between them. The CDR3 region has the DNA TGCGCCAGCAGCTTGGGGGGGACAAACTCCTACGAGCAGTACTTC. Amino acid sequence: CASSLGGTNSYEQYF.

The V and J genes are TRBV7-9 and TRBJ2-7; 7 nucleotides line up with TRBD1. From germline, CDR1 is SEHNR and CDR2 FQNEAQ (reference sequence). CDR3 length equals 15 residues. V dropped 4 bases and J dropped 0; count of bases not matched to a gene: 6. The CDR3 sequence: CASSYNRGHSYEQYF. DNA of the CDR3: TGTGCCAGCAGCTACAACAGGGGACACTCCTACGAGCAGTACTTC.

Turning to this clone: The identical CDR3 is also encoded by other nucleotide sequences in the sample. The chain employs TRBV15 and TRBJ2-3; 8 bases are a match to TRBD2. V was clipped by 5 bases and J by 6 bases; unmatched bases: 7. Germline V gene sequence: CDR1 LNHNV, CDR2 YYDKDF (reference sequence). The CDR3 runs 14 residues. CDR3 nucleotides: TGTGCCACCAGCGTAACGGGGGGGCGGGATACGCAGTATTTT. It codes for CATSVTGGRDTQYF.

This chain joins TRBV5-1 and TRBJ2-2; tentatively, D is TRBD1 (6 bases). The ends were cut back, 4 bases at V and 2 bases at J, with 15 bases in the middle. CDR1 and CDR2 (germline): SGHRS, YFSETQ. CDR3 length: 16 amino acids. Written as DNA, the CDR3 is TGCGCCAGCAGCCCGCACCGGGACACAAACACCGGGGAGCTGTTTTTT. Its translation is CASSPHRDTNTGELFF.

Concerning this clone itself: This may come from a read error, since a much larger clone is one base off. The rearrangement links TRBV7-9 to TRBJ2-7; TRBD1 matches at 8 bases. Trimming removed 5 bases from V and 2 bases from J; junction bases left unmatched: 2. CDR3 length: 13 amino acids. Germline-derived CDR1 and CDR2 are SEHNR and FQNEAQ (reference sequence). CDR3 sequence (DNA): TGTGCCAGCAGCCGGGGACAGGCCTACGAGCAGTACTTC. The encoded protein is CASSRGQAYEQYF.

V and J are TRBV5-1 and TRBJ2-1; TRBD2 matches at 13 bases. Trimming took 1 base from V and 10 from J; bases not matched to a gene: 11. Germline assignment: CDR1 SGHRS and CDR2 YFSETQ. The CDR3 has 17 residues. The CDR3 DNA follows: TGCGCCAGCAGCTTGACCTGGACTAGCGGGGGAAAGGGAGAGCAGTTCTTC. Encoded protein: CASSLTWTSGGKGEQFF. Full variable domain (outside the CDR3, taken from reference TRBV5-1 and TRBJ2-1): KAGVTQTPRYLIKTRGQQVTLSCSPISGHRSVSWYQQTPGQGLQFLFEYFSETQRNKGNFPGRFSGRQFSNSRSEMNVSTLELGDSALYLCASSLTWTSGGKGEQFFGPGTRLTVL.

The rearrangement joins TRBV29-1 to TRBJ1-2; D call uncertain. This CDR3 region has 13 residues. The V gene lost 6 bases and the J gene lost 5 bases, with 16 bases spanning the gap. Germline V CDR1 and CDR2: SQVTM, ANQGSEA. The CDR3: CSVWGGRLYGYTF. The CDR3 bases are TGCAGCGTATGGGGTGGCAGACTATATGGCTACACCTTC. Variable domain in full (rest from reference TRBV29-1 and TRBJ1-2): SAVISQKPSRDICQRGTSLTIQCQVDSQVTMMFWYRQQPGQSLTLIATANQGSEATYESGFVIDKFPISRPNLTFSTLTVSNMSPEDSSIYLCSVWGGRLYGYTFGSGTRLTVV.

The chain is built from TRBV9 and TRBJ2-7; the match to TRBD1 covers 9 bases. Germline CDR1 SGDLS, CDR2 YYNGEE. J gave up 2 bases and V 0 bases, and 0 bases lay outside the gene matches. The CDR3 loop spans 14 amino acids. The CDR3 DNA follows: TGTGCCAGCAGCGTAGGACAGGGGGCCTACGAGCAGTACTTC. Translating it yields CASSVGQGAYEQYF. Variable domain in full (rest from reference TRBV9 and TRBJ2-7): DSGVTQTPKHLITATGQRVTLRCSPRSGDLSVYWYQQSLDQGLQFLIQYYNGEERAKGNILERFSAQQFPDLHSELNLSSLELGDSALYFCASSVGQGAYEQYFGPGTRLTVT.

The chain employs TRBV5-1 and TRBJ1-6; 8 bases agree with TRBD1. The germline V gene encodes CDR1 SGHRS and CDR2 YFSETQ. CDR3 length: 18 residues. V lost 3 bases and J lost 7; bases outside the gene matches: 15. The CDR3: CASSSNIPDRARNSPLHF. DNA for the CDR3: TGCGCCAGCAGCTCCAATATACCGGACAGGGCCAGGAATTCACCCCTCCACTTT.

This clone came up a few times. V gene TRBV4-1 combines with J gene TRBJ2-7, with TRBD2 matching over 11 bases. CDR3 length: 16 amino acids. V was clipped by 4 bases and J by 2 bases; unmatched bases: 7. Germline values: CDR1 MGHRA, CDR2 YSYEKL. CDR3 DNA: TGCGCCAGCAGCCCGACTAGCGGGGTTCTTACCTACGAGCAGTACTTC. Its translation is CASSPTSGVLTYEQYF.

This clone was detected only a few times. This rearrangement joins TRBV28 to TRBJ1-3; 7 nucleotides agree with TRBD1. The V segment lost 6 bases and the J segment 0 bases; nucleotides outside the gene matches: 5. The CDR3 is 15 residues long. CDR1 and CDR2 (germline): MDHEN, SYDVKM. CDR3: CASSSAGGSGNTIYF. The CDR3 nucleotides are TGTGCCAGCAGCTCCGCAGGGGGCTCTGGAAACACCATATATTTT.

This clone was seen once. The chain employs TRBV11-1 and TRBJ2-6; 9 bases are shared with TRBD1. CDR1 is SGHAT and CDR2 is FQDESV in the germline V gene (reference sequence). The CDR3 is made up of 16 amino acids. With 5 bases clipped from V and 3 bases from J, the junction kept 5 bases outside the gene matches. CDR3: CASSPRTGVGANVLTF. Written as DNA, the CDR3 is TGTGCCAGCAGCCCAAGGACAGGGGTTGGGGCCAACGTCCTGACTTTC.

The chain carries TRBV7-3 and TRBJ1-1, with 7 bases identical to TRBD1. Germline V gives CDR1 SGHTA, CDR2 FQGTGA. J lost 7 bases, V lost 5 bases, and 13 bases had no gene match. The CDR3 contains 15 residues. CDR3 sequence: CASSPTGARGGEAFF. The CDR3 DNA follows: TGTGCCAGCAGCCCCACAGGGGCGCGGGGTGGTGAAGCTTTCTTT. The full variable domain, in which reference TRBV7-3 and TRBJ1-1 provide the parts outside the CDR3, is GAGVSQTPSNKVTEKGKYVELRCDPISGHTALYWYRQSLGQGPEFLIYFQGTGAADDSGLPNDRFFAVRPEGSVSTLKIQRTERGDSAVYLCASSPTGARGGEAFFGQGTRLTVV.

This rearrangement joins TRBV4-3 to TRBJ1-6, with a tentative D call TRBD1 (6 bases). The CDR3 runs to 15 residues. CDR1 is LGHNA and CDR2 is YSLEER in the germline V gene. Deletions cut 3 bases from V and 7 bases from J, with 13 bases between. The chain's CDR3 is CASSQRDTDNSPLHF. CDR3 in DNA: TGCGCCAGCAGCCAGAGGGACACGGACAATTCACCCCTCCACTTT.

This chain joins TRBV19 and TRBJ2-3; TRBD2 aligns across 8 bases. J lost 6 bases, V lost 6 bases, and 11 bases had no gene match. Germline CDR1 LNHDA, CDR2 SQIVND (reference sequence). The CDR3 is made up of 15 amino acids. This CDR3 reads CASRSGGPSMDTQYF. CDR3 sequence (DNA): TGTGCCAGTAGGAGCGGGGGCCCCTCAATGGATACGCAGTATTTT.

V gene TRBV4-2 combines with J gene TRBJ2-1, with TRBD2 matching over 10 bases. The CDR3 contains 16 residues. J was trimmed by 2 bases and V by 0 bases; bases with no gene match: 1. Per the germline V gene, CDR1 is LGHNA and CDR2 is YNFKEQ. Written as DNA, the CDR3 is TGTGCCAGCAGCCAAGAACTAGCGGGGACCTACAATGAGCAGTTCTTC. It yields the protein CASSQELAGTYNEQFF.

The chain combines TRBV11-2 with TRBJ1-4, with D uncertain. Trimming shortened V by 3 bases and J by 5 bases, and 7 bases separated the two germline ends. This CDR3 is 13 amino acids long. Per the germline V gene, CDR1 is SGHAT and CDR2 is FQNNGV. The CDR3 sequence: CASSFSPNEKLFF. The CDR3 DNA reads TGTGCCAGCAGCTTTAGCCCGAATGAAAAACTGTTTTTT.

The V gene is TRBV27, the J gene TRBJ1-5; 7 positions match TRBD1. The V segment lost 5 bases and the J segment 3 bases; nucleotides outside the gene matches: 4. Germline loops: CDR1 MNHEY, CDR2 SMNVEV (reference sequence). There are 14 residues in the CDR3. CDR3 loop: CASSGDSFNQPQHF. The CDR3 nucleotides read TGTGCCAGCAGTGGGGACAGCTTCAATCAGCCCCAGCATTTT.